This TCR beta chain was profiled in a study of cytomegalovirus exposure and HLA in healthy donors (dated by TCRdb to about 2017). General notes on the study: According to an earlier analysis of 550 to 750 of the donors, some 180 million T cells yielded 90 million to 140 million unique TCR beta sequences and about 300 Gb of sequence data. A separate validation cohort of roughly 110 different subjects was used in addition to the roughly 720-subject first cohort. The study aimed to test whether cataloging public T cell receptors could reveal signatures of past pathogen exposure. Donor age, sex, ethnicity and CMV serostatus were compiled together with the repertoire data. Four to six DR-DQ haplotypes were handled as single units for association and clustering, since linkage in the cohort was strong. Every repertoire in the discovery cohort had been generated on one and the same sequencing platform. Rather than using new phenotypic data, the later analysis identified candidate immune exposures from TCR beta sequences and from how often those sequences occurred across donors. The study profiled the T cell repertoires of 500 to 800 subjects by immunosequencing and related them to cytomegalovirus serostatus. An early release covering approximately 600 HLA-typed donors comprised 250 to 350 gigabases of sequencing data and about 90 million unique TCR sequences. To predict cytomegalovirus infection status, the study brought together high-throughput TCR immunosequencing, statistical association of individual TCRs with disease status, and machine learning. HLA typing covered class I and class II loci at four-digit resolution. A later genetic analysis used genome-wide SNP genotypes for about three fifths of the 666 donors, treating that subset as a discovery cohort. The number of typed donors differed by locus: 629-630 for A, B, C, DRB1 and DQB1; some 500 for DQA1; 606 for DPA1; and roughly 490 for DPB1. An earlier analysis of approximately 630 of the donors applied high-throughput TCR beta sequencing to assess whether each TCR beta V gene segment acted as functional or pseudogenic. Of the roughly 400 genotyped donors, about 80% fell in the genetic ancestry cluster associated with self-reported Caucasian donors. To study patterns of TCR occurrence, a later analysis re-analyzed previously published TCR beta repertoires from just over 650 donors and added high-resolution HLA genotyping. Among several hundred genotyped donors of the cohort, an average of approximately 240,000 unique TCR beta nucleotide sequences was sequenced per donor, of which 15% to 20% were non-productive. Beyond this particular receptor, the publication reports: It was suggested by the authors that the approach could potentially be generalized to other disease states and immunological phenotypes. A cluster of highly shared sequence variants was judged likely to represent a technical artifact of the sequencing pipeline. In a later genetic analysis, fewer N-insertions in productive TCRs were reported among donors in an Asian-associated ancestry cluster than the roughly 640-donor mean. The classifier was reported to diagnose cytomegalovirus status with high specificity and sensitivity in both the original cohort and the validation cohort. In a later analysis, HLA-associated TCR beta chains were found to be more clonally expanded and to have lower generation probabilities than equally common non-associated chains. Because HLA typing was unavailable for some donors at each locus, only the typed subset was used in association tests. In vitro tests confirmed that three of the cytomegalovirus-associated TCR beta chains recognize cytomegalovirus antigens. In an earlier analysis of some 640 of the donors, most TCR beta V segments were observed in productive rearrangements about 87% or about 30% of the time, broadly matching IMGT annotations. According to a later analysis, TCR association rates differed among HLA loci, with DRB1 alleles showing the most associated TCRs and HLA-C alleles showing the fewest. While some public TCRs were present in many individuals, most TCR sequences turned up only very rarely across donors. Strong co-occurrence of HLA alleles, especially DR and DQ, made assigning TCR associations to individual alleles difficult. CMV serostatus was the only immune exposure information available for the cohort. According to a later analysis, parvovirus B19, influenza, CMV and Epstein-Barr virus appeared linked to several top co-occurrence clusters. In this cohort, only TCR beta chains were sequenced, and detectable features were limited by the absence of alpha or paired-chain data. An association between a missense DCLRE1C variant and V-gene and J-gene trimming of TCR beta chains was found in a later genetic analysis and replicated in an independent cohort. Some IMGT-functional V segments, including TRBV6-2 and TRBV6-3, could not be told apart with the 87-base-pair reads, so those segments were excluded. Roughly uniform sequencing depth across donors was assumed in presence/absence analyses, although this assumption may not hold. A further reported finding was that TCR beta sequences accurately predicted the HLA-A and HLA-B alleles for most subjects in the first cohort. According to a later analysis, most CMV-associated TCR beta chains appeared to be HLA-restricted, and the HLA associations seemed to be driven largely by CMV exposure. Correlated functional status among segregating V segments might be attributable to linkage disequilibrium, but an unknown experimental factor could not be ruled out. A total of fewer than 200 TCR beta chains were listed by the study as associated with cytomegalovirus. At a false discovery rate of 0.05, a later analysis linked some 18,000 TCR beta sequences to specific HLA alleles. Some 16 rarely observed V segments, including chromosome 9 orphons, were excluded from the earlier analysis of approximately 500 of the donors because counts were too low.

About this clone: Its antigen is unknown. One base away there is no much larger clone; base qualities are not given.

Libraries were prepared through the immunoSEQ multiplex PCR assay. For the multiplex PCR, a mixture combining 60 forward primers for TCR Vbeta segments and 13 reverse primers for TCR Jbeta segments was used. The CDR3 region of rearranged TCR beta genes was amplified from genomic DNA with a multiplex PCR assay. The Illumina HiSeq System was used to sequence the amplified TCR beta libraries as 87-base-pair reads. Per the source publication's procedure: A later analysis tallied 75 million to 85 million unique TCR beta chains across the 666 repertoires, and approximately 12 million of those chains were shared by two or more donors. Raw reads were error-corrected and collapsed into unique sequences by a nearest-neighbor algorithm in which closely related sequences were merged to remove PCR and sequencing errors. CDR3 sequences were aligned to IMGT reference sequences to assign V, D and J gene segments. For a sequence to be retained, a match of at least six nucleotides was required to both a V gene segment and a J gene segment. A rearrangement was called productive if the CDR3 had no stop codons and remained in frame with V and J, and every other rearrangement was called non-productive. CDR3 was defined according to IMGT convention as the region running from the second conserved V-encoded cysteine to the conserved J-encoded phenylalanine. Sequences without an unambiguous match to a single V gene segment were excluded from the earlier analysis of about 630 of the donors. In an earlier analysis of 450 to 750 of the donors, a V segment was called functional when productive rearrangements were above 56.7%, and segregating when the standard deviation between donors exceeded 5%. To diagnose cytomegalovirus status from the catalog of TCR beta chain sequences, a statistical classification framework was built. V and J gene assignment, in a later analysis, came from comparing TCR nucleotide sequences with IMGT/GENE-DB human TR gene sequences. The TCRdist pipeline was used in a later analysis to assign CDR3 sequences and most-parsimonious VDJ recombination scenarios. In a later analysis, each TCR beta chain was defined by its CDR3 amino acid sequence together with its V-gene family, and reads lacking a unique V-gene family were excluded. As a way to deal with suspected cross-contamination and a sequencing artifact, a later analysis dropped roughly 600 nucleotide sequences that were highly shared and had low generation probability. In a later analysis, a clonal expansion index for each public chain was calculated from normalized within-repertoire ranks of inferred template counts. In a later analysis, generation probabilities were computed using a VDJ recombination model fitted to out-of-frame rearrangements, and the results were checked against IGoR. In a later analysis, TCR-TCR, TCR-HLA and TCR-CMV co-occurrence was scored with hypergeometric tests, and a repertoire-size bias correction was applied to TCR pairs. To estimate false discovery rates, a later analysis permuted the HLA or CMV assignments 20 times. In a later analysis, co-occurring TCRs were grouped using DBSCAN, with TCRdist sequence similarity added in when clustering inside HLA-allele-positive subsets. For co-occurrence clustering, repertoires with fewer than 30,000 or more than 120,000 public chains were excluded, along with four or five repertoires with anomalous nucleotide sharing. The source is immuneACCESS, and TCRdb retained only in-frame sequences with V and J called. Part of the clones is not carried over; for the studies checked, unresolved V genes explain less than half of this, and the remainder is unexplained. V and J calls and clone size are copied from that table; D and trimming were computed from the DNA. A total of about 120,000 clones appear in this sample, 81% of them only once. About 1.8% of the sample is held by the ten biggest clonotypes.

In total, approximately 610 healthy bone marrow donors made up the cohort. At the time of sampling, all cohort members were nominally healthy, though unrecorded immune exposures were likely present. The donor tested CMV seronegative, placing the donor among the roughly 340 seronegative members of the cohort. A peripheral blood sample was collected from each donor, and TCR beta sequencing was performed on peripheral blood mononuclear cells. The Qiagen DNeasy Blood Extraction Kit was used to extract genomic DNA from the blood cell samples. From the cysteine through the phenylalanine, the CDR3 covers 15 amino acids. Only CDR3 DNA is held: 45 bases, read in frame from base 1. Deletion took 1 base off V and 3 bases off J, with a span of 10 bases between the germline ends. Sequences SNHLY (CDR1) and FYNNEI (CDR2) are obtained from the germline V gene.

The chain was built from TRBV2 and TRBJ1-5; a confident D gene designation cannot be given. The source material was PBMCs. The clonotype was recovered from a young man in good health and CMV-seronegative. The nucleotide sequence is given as TGTGCCAGCAGTGAAGGCAGGATAGACAATCAGCCCCAGCATTTT. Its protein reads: CASSEGRIDNQPQHF.